This T cell receptor beta chain was retrieved from a study of T cell responses to AZD1222 COVID-19 vaccine. V gave up 3 bases and J gave up 5 bases, with 10 bases separating them. The CDR3 has 13 residues. The protocol was immunoSEQ multiplex PCR, while the TCRdb copy is restricted to in-frame clones and leaves out a portion. This table holds about 99,000 clones, around 89% found once. Sample: peripheral blood, taken on day 0 of AZD1222 vaccination. The chain combines TRBV12-3 or TRBV12-4 with TRBJ1-1; D is uncertain. This clonotype was sampled from an adult in good health. DNA of the CDR3: TGTGCCAGCAGTTTGATGGGCCTGACTGAAGCTTTCTTT. Protein sequence: CASSLMGLTEAFF.